This T cell receptor beta chain was identified during a study of T-cell reconstitution after alpha-beta-depleted transplantation in children. The CDR3 spans 12 residues. Per germline, CDR1 SGHRS and CDR2 YFSETQ. Note on this clonotype: Germline and junction disagree at one end, which may indicate a read error.

Unique molecular identifiers were incorporated when the TCRbeta library was constructed. Using its own MiXCR run on the PCR reads, TCRdb lists one record per CDR3 protein. Of some 520,000 distinct CDR3 sequences listed, roughly 33% were seen once; the top ten hold 2% to 3%. V and J are TRBV5-1 and TRBJ1-5, with TRBD1 identical over 7 bases. The TCR comes from a human donor who donated a stem cell graft to a child with aplastic anemia. Sequences were derived from PBMCs from the stem cell graft donor, sampled from the stem cell graft. The CDR3 DNA reads as TGCGCCAGCAGCTACGAGGGGGCAGGATTTAATTTT. Amino acids: CASSYEGAGFNF.